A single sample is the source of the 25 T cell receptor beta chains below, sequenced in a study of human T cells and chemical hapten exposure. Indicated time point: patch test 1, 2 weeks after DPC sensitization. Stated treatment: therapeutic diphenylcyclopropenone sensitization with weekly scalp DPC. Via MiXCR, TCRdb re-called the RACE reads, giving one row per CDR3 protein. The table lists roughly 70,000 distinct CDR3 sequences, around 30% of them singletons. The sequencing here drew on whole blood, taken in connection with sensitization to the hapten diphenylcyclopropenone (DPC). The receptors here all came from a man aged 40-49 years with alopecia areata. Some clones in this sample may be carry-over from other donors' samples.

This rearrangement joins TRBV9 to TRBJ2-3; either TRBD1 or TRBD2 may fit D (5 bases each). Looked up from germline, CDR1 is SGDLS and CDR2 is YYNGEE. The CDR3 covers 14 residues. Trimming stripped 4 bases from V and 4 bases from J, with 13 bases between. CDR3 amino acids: CASSQWGSADTQYF. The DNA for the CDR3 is TGTGCCAGCAGCCAGTGGGGGAGTGCAGATACGCAGTATTTT.

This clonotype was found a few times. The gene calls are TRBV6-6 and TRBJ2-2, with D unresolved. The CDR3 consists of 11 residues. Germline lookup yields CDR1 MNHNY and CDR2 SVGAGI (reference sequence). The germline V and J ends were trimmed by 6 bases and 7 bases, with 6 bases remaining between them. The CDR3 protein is CASRAGGELFF. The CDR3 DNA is TGTGCCAGCAGGGCAGGCGGGGAGCTGTTTTTT.

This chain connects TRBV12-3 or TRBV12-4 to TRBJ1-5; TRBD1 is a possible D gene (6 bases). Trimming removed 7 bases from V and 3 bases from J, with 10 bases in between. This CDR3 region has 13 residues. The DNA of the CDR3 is TGTGCCAGCAATCGGGACAACAATCAGCCCCAGCATTTT. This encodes CASNRDNNQPQHF.

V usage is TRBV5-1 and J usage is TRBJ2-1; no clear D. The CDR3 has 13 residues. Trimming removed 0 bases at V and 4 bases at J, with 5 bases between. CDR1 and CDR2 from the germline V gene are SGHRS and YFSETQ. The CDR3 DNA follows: TGCGCCAGCAGCTTGGGCATATACAATGAGCAGTTCTTC. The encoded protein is CASSLGIYNEQFF. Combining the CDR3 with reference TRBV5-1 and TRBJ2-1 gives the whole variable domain KAGVTQTPRYLIKTRGQQVTLSCSPISGHRSVSWYQQTPGQGLQFLFEYFSETQRNKGNFPGRFSGRQFSNSRSEMNVSTLELGDSALYLCASSLGIYNEQFFGPGTRLTVL.

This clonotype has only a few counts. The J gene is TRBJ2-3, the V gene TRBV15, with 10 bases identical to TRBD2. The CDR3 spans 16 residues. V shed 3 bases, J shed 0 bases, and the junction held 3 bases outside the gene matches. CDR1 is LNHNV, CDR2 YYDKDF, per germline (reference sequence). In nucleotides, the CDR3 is TGTGCCACCAGCAGTCGACTAGCGGGCAGCACAGATACGCAGTATTTT. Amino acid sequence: CATSSRLAGSTDTQYF.

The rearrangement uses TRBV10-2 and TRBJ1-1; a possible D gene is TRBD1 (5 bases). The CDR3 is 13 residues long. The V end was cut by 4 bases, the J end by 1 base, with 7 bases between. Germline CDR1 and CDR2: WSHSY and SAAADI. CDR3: CASSGGRNTEAFF. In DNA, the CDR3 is TGCGCCAGCAGTGGGGGCAGGAACACTGAAGCTTTCTTT.

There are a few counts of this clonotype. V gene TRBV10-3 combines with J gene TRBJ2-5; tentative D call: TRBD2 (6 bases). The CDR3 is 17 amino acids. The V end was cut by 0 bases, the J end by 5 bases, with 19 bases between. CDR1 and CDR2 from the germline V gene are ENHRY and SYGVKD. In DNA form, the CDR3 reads TGTGCCATCAGTGAGTCAGGAGGGGACGGAACCTCCGAGACCCAGTACTTC. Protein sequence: CAISESGGDGTSETQYF.

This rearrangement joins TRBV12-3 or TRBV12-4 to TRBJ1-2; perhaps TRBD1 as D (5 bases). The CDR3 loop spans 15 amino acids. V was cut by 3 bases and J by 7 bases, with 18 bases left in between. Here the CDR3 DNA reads TGTGCCAGCAGTTTGTTTTCAGGGAACGATCGTGGCTACACCTTC. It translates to CASSLFSGNDRGYTF.

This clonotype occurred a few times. CDR3 nucleotides: TGTGCCAGCAGTCGACAGATCTCTGGGGCCAACGTCCTGACTTTC. It yields the protein CASSRQISGANVLTF. This chain uses TRBV7-2 with TRBJ2-6; weak D call: TRBD1 (5 bases). The germline V and J ends were trimmed by 6 bases and 0 bases, with 9 bases remaining between them. Per germline, CDR1 SGHTA and CDR2 FQGNSA. CDR3 length: 15 residues.

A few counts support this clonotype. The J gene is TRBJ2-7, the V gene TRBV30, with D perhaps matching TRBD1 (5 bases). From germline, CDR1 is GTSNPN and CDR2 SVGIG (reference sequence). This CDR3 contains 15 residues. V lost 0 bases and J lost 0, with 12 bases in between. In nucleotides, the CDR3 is TGTGCCTGGAGTGTATCGCAGGGTTACTCCTACGAGCAGTACTTC. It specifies CAWSVSQGYSYEQYF.

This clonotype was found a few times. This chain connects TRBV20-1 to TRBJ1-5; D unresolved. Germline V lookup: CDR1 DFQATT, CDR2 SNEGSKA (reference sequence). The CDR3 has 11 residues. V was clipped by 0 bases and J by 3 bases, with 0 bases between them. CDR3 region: CSARDNQPQHF. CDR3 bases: TGCAGTGCTAGAGACAATCAGCCCCAGCATTTT.

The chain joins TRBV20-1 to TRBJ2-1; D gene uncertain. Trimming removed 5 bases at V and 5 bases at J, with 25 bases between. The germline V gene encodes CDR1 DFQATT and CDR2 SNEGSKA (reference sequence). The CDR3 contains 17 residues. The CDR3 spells CSAESFFFGGVNNEQFF. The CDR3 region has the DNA TGCAGTGCTGAATCGTTTTTTTTCGGCGGAGTAAACAATGAGCAGTTCTTC.

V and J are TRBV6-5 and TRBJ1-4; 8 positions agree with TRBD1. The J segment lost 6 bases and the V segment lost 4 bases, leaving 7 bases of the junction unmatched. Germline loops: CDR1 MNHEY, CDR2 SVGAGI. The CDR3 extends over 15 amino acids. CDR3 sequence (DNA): TGTGCCAGCAGTTCCTTCGACAGGGGTGATGAAAAACTGTTTTTT. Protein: CASSSFDRGDEKLFF.

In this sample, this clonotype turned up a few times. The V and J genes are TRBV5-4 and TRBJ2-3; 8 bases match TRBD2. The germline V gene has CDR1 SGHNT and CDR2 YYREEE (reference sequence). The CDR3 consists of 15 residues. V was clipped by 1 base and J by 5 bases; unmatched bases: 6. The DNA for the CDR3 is TGTGCCAGCAGCTTGACGGGAGGGCCGAGAGATACGCAGTATTTT. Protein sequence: CASSLTGGPRDTQYF.

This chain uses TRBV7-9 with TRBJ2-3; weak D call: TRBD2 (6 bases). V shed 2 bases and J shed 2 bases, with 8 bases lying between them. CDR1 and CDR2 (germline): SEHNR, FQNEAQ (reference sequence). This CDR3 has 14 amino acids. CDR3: CASSLSGYTDTQYF. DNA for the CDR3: TGTGCCAGCAGCTTAAGCGGGTACACAGATACGCAGTATTTT.

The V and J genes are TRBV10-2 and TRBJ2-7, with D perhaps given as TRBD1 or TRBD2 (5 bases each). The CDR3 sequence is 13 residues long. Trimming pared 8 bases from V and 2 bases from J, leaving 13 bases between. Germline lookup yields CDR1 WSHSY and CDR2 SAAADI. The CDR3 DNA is TGCGCCAGCGGGTGGGACCTAGCCTACGAGCAGTACTTC. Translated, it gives CASGWDLAYEQYF.

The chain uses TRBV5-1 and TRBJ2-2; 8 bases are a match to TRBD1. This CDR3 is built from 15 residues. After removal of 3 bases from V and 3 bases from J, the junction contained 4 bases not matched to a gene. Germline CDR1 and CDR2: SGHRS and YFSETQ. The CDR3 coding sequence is TGCGCCAGCAGCTCCGGACAGGGAGACACCGGGGAGCTGTTTTTT. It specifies CASSSGQGDTGELFF. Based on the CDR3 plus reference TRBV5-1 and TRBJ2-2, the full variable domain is KAGVTQTPRYLIKTRGQQVTLSCSPISGHRSVSWYQQTPGQGLQFLFEYFSETQRNKGNFPGRFSGRQFSNSRSEMNVSTLELGDSALYLCASSSGQGDTGELFFGEGSRLTVL.

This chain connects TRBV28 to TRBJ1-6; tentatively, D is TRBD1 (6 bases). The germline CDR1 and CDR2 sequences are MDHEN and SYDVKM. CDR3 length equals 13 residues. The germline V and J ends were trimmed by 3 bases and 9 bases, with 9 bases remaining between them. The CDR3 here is CASSFRGASPLHF. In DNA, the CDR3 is TGTGCCAGCAGTTTCAGGGGAGCTTCACCCCTCCACTTT. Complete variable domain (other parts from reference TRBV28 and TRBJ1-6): DVKVTQSSRYLVKRTGEKVFLECVQDMDHENMFWYRQDPGLGLRLIYFSYDVKMKEKGDIPEGYSVSREKKERFSLILESASTNQTSMYLCASSFRGASPLHFGNGTRLTVT.

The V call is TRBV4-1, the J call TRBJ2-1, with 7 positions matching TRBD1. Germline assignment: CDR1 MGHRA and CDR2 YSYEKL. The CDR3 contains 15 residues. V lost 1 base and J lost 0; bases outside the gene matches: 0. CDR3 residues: CASSQGQGSYNEQFF. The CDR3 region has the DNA TGCGCCAGCAGCCAAGGACAGGGCTCCTACAATGAGCAGTTCTTC.

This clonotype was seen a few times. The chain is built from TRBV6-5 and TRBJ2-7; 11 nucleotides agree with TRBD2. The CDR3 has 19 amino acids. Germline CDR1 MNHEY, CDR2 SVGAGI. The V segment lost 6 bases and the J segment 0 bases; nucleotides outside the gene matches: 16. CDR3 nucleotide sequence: TGTGCCAGCAGCCGCGCCTCCGGGACTAGCGGAAGATCCTCCTACGAGCAGTACTTC. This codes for CASSRASGTSGRSSYEQYF.

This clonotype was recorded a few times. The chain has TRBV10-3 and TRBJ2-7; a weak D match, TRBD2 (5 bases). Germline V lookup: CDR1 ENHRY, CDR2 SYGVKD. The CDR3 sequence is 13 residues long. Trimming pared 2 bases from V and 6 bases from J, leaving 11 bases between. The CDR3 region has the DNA TGTGCCATCAGTGAGCACGGTGAGGGCGAGCAGTACTTC. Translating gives CAISEHGEGEQYF.

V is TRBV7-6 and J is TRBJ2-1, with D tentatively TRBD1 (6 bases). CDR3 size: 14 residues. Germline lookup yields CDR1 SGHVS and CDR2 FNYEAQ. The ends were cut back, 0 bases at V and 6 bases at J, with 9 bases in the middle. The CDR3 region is CASSLARGGNEQFF. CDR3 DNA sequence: TGTGCCAGCAGCTTAGCTCGAGGGGGCAATGAGCAGTTCTTC.

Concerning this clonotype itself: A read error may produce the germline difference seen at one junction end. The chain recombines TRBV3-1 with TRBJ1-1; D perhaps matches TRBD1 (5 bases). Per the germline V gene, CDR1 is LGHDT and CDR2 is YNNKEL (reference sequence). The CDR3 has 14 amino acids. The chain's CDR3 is CASSQVVVGTETFF. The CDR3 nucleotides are TGTGCCAGCAGCCAAGTAGTAGTGGGGACTGAAACTTTCTTT.

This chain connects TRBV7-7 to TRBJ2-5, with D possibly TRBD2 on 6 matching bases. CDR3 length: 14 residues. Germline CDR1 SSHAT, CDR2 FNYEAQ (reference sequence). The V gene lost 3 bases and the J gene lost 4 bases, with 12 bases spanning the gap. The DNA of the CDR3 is TGTGCCAGCAGCTTCGGGGGTATAGGAGAGACCCAGTACTTC. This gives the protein CASSFGGIGETQYF.

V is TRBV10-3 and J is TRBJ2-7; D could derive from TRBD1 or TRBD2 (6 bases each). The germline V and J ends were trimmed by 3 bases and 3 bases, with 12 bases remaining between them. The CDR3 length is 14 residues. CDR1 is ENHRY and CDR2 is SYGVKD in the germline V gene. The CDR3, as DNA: TGTGCCATCAGTGAACAGGGAGGTATCTACGAGCAGTACTTC. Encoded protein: CAISEQGGIYEQYF.